The clone carrying this T cell receptor beta chain has only one observation. Antigen unknown. The data belong to a study of vaccination and CD4 T cells after COVID-19. Study information: Overlapping spike peptides served as the stimulus for the cells. These peptides came from SARS-CoV-2 and from the common cold coronaviruses HCoV-NL63, HCoV-OC43 and HCoV-229E.

Sequencing of DNA taken from cultured CD4+ T cells relied on the Oncomine TCR Beta short-read assay. TCRdb analysed the PCR reads with MiXCR anew, one entry per CDR3 protein. The sample has under 25,000 distinct CDR3 sequences, roughly three fifths seen once. The germline CDR1 and CDR2 sequences are MGHDK and SYGVNS. V lost 2 bases to trimming and J lost 6 bases; unmatched junction nucleotides: 5. The CDR3 is made up of 14 amino acids. Described treatment: approximately 9-day PBMC culture with coronavirus spike peptide pools or control peptides (ViraFEST assay). ViraFEST used peptide pools to expand antigen-specific T cells and subsequently sequenced their TCRs. Healthy people receiving the vaccine had no prior SARS-CoV-2 infection, a status indicated by nucleocapsid antibodies testing negative before and after vaccination.

The TCR comes from a human donor who received a COVID-19 vaccine. The chain employs TRBV25-1 and TRBJ2-7; 9 bases fit TRBD1. The material was CD4+ T cells from blood, cultured in vitro, obtained after SARS-CoV-2 vaccination. The CDR3 region is CASSEGDRVGEQYF. The CDR3 coding sequence is TGTGCCAGCAGTGAAGGGGACAGGGTGGGCGAGCAGTACTTC.